This T cell receptor beta chain emerged from a study of T cells in Graves' hyperthyroidism and ophthalmopathy. Amplified TCR beta CDR3 regions derived from RNA transcripts. During a first-round RT-PCR of the TCR CDR3, the HTBI primer set was used. One entry per CDR3 protein, called by TCRdb with MiXCR from the multiplex PCR reads. This sample carries about 640,000 distinct CDR3 sequences, about 20% of them seen once, and the ten largest clones take 34%. This CDR3 is built from 15 residues. V trimming: 3 bases; J trimming: 4 bases; junction bases outside the gene matches: 7. In its sample, this clonotype was seen many times.

V is TRBV12-3 or TRBV12-4 and J is TRBJ2-7; 9 positions match TRBD2. Sequencing was carried out using blood. This TCR was sampled from a man under 40 with Graves' ophthalmopathy. CDR3 amino acids: CASSFLTSGFYEQYF. Written as DNA, the CDR3 is TGTGCCAGCAGTTTTCTCACTAGCGGGTTTTACGAGCAGTACTTC.